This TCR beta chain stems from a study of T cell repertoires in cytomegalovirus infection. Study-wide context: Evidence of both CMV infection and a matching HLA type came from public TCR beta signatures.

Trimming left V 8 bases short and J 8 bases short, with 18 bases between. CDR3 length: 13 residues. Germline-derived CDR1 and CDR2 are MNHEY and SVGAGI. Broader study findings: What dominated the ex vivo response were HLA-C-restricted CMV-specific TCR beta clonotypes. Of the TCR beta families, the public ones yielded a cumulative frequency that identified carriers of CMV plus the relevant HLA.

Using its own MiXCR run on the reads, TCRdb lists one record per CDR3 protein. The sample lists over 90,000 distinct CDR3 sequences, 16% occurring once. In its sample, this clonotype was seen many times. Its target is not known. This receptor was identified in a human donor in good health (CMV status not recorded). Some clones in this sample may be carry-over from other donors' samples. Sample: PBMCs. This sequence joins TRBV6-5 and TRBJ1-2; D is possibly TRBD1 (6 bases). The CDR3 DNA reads TGTGCCAGCTGTCGTGTACAGGGAGGGGGCTACACCTTC. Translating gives CASCRVQGGGYTF.